Following are 7 T cell receptor beta chains from one sample sequenced in a study of OX40 agonist ivuxolimab in advanced cancers. Assay: immunoSEQ multiplex PCR; the TCRdb copy retains only in-frame clones and omits some. The profile shows tens of thousands of clones, under 95% of them singletons. The sample in question was CD4+ or CD8+ T cells sorted from blood, obtained in a trial of the OX40 agonist ivuxolimab. These receptors came from an adult with an advanced solid tumor such as melanoma, head and neck, liver or kidney cancer.

As to this clone: Other nucleotide sequences in the sample specify the same CDR3. The chain combines TRBV9 with TRBJ2-7; unclear D gene. The germline gives CDR1 SGDLS, CDR2 YYNGEE. The length of the CDR3 is 14 residues. The V end lost 0 bases, the J end lost 1 base, and 8 bases lay between the germline ends. In nucleotides, the CDR3 is TGTGCCAGCAGCGTAGACGACCATTCCTACGAGCAGTACTTC. The encoded protein is CASSVDDHSYEQYF. The full variable domain, with the rest looked up from reference TRBV9 and TRBJ2-7, is DSGVTQTPKHLITATGQRVTLRCSPRSGDLSVYWYQQSLDQGLQFLIQYYNGEERAKGNILERFSAQQFPDLHSELNLSSLELGDSALYFCASSVDDHSYEQYFGPGTRLTVT.

This clone has only one observation. The chain employs TRBV5-1 and TRBJ2-5; TRBD2 aligns across 9 bases. The end of the DNA fits TRBJ2-7 better, so the J call may be wrong. The CDR3 consists of 15 residues. Germline values: CDR1 SGHRS, CDR2 YFSETQ. In DNA form, the CDR3 reads TGCGCCAGCAGCGAAAGCGGGGGGTCCTCCTACGAGCAGTACTTC. Amino acid sequence: CASSESGGSSYEQYF.

This chain joins TRBV28 and TRBJ2-7, with D perhaps matching TRBD2 (5 bases). V was shortened by 3 bases and J by 2 bases, with 14 bases between the two germline ends. CDR1 and CDR2 (germline): MDHEN, SYDVKM. This CDR3 contains 15 residues. CDR3 sequence: CASSFGVDGTYEQYF. CDR3 nucleotides: TGTGCCAGCAGTTTTGGGGTAGACGGGACCTACGAGCAGTACTTC.

This clone was counted between two and nine times. The genes are TRBV19 and TRBJ1-5; no definite D call. Germline assignment: CDR1 LNHDA and CDR2 SQIVND (reference sequence). The length of the CDR3 is 14 residues. The V end lost 3 bases, the J end lost 3 bases, and 9 bases lay between the germline ends. CDR3 residues: CASSMYGNNQPQHF. Written as DNA, the CDR3 is TGTGCCAGTAGTATGTACGGAAACAATCAGCCCCAGCATTTT.

The rearrangement uses TRBV7-9 and TRBJ1-3, with D unclear. V shed 5 bases and J shed 4 bases, with 9 bases lying between them. Germline CDR1 is SEHNR and CDR2 is FQNEAQ (reference sequence). The length of the CDR3 is 13 residues. Written as DNA, the CDR3 is TGTGCCAGCAGCCCCCTCTCGGGAAACACCATATATTTT. It specifies CASSPLSGNTIYF.

The J gene is TRBJ2-7, the V gene TRBV5-1; possibly TRBD1 for D (6 bases). V was clipped by 5 bases and J by 2 bases, with 14 bases between them. The CDR3 runs 14 residues. Germline values: CDR1 SGHRS, CDR2 YFSETQ. CDR3: CASRRTGTPYEQYF. The CDR3 coding sequence is TGCGCCAGCAGACGGACCGGGACACCCTACGAGCAGTACTTC. Complete variable domain (other parts from reference TRBV5-1 and TRBJ2-7): KAGVTQTPRYLIKTRGQQVTLSCSPISGHRSVSWYQQTPGQGLQFLFEYFSETQRNKGNFPGRFSGRQFSNSRSEMNVSTLELGDSALYLCASRRTGTPYEQYFGPGTRLTVT.

The V call is TRBV25-1, the J call TRBJ2-2; D might be TRBD1 (5 bases). Trimming took 3 bases from V and 7 from J, leaving 15 bases between them. This CDR3 spans 15 amino acids. Germline lookup yields CDR1 MGHDK and CDR2 SYGVNS. CDR3 region: CASSEFQGFIGELFF. CDR3 nucleotide sequence: TGTGCCAGCAGTGAGTTCCAGGGTTTTATCGGGGAGCTGTTTTTT.